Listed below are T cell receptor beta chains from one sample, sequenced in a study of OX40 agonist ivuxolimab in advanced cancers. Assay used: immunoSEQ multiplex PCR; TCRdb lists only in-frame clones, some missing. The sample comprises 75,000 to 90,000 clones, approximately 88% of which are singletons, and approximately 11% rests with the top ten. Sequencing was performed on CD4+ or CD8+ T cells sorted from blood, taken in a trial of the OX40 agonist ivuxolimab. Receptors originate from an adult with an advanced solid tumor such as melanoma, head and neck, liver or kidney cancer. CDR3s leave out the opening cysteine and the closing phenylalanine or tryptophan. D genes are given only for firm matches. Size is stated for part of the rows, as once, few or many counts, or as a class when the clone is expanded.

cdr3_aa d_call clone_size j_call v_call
ASSIVFDGGDTQY NA NA TRBJ2-3 TRBV19
ASSMGREYEKLF NA NA TRBJ1-4 TRBV19
ASSLRAGGTYGYT TRBD1 once TRBJ1-2 TRBV4-2
ASSSTRTGYNEQF NA NA TRBJ2-1 TRBV6-1
ASSQDSLAGEYEQY TRBD2 once TRBJ2-7 TRBV4-2
ASSLTGVGYEQY TRBD1 NA TRBJ2-7 TRBV7-8
ATRRERDTEAF NA NA TRBJ1-1 TRBV15
ASSQRALKTGTADNEQF NA NA TRBJ2-1 TRBV4-1
ASSLGTYEQY NA NA NA TRBV5-4
ASSPATGSYGYT TRBD1 NA TRBJ1-2 TRBV6-6
ASSPLRRGGSYEQY NA NA TRBJ2-7 TRBV11-2
ASSSRGPGLNPAQY NA NA TRBJ2-7 TRBV19
ASSYAWGGYEQY TRBD2 few TRBJ2-7 TRBV6-5
ASSPYRDANTGELF NA NA TRBJ2-2 TRBV18
ASSQVQREMVNEQF TRBD2 NA TRBJ2-1 TRBV4-1
ASSTIDGFSNQPQH NA NA TRBJ1-5 TRBV19
ASSLSDGYEQY NA once TRBJ2-7 TRBV11-3
ASSKGQANTEAF TRBD1 NA TRBJ1-1 TRBV19
ASSQRLAGGPFGQF TRBD2 NA TRBJ2-1 TRBV5-6
ASSRSLAGGAYEQY TRBD2 NA TRBJ2-7 TRBV4-2
SVESGTYEQY NA NA TRBJ2-7 TRBV29-1
ASSFNKVYGYT NA NA TRBJ1-2 TRBV28
ASSLQGEMSPLH NA NA TRBJ1-6 TRBV4-1
ASRGETGDYGYT TRBD1 few TRBJ1-2 TRBV28
ASSLVRGGGYGYT TRBD1 NA TRBJ1-2 TRBV7-2
ASSFPGGAYGYT TRBD1 NA TRBJ1-2 TRBV18
ATSRDLRGTNTEAF NA NA TRBJ1-1 TRBV15
ASSPRNYGYT NA NA TRBJ1-2 TRBV5-8
ASRGRTYEQY NA few TRBJ2-7 TRBV25-1
ASADLRFTDTQY NA NA TRBJ2-3 TRBV2
ASSWPPGGANYGYT NA NA TRBJ1-2 TRBV5-1
ASSSRTGGARSEAF TRBD1 few TRBJ1-1 TRBV7-2
ASSYSPQGGYEQY TRBD1 NA TRBJ2-7 TRBV6-6
ASSPTTGGGYT NA NA TRBJ1-2 TRBV5-5
ASSRAARGPYEQY TRBD1 few TRBJ2-7 TRBV11-1
ASSVGTGKIGELF TRBD1 few TRBJ2-2 TRBV5-1
SVDRTGPHPTNEQF TRBD1 NA TRBJ2-1 TRBV29-1
ASSFQFLAGGILDEKLF TRBD1 NA TRBJ1-4 TRBV28
ASSYGQGDYGYT TRBD1 NA TRBJ1-2 TRBV19
ASSPTGALSYEQY TRBD1 once TRBJ2-7 TRBV19
GGAANYGYT NA NA TRBJ1-2 TRBV20-1
ASSVSGGRAADTQY TRBD2 NA TRBJ2-3 TRBV9
ASSGGPNFNTDTQY NA NA TRBJ2-3 TRBV10-1
ASSLDGQGDYEQY TRBD1 NA TRBJ2-7 TRBV5-6
ASSEGTGERY TRBD1 once TRBJ2-7 TRBV2
SGTGGGTEAF TRBD1 many TRBJ1-1 TRBV29-1
ASSLRQRRQPQH NA NA TRBJ1-5 TRBV28
ASSRSGTGAYEQY TRBD1 NA TRBJ2-7 TRBV11-3
ASNAGGTDTQY TRBD2 NA TRBJ2-3 TRBV5-1
ASSSQPGGDEQF NA NA TRBJ2-1 TRBV5-1
ASSLRGDRDTEAF TRBD1 NA TRBJ1-1 TRBV7-3
ASSVSGFQETQY NA NA TRBJ2-5 TRBV9
ASSQEMGYFPEAF NA NA TRBJ1-1 TRBV4-2
ATSDREGALNIQY NA NA TRBJ2-4 TRBV2
ASSIGPLPHNEQF NA NA TRBJ2-1 TRBV19